This TCR beta chain was identified during a study of cytomegalovirus exposure and HLA in healthy donors. On the study more broadly: Sequencing of some 190 million T cells in an earlier analysis found roughly 120 million unique TCR beta sequences.

In the PCR, 60 Vbeta and 13 Jbeta primers were used. The protocol was immunoSEQ multiplex PCR, while the TCRdb copy is restricted to in-frame clones and leaves out a portion. This table has around 150,000 clones, around 80% appearing once. The V gene end was trimmed by 3 bases and the J gene end by 15 bases; junction bases not matched to a gene: 7. Germline CDR1 reads SGHDN; CDR2 reads FVKESK. The CDR3 extends over 12 amino acids. The sample consisted of PBMCs. The TCR comes from a male donor in good health and CMV-seropositive. V gene TRBV14 combines with J gene TRBJ1-4, with 7 bases identical to TRBD1. DNA of the CDR3: TGTGCCAGCAGCCAGGCTAGCGGGACAGTGTTTTTT. Its translation: CASSQASGTVFF.